This is a list of T cell receptor beta chains from one sample in a study of technical replicates of blood from several donors. Repertoires were generated with immunoSEQ multiplex PCR, while TCRdb's copy carries only in-frame clones and drops some. The sample has some 80,000 clones, about 81% seen once. Material for sequencing was PBMCs. Receptor source: a human donor in good health. Some clones in this sample may be carry-over from other donors' samples. The conserved cysteine and the conserved F or W are not part of the CDR3 here.

j_gene | v_gene | CDR3aa
TRBJ1-3 | TRBV30 | AWDRGTVNTIY
TRBJ2-7 | TRBV7-2 | ASSSQQEYEQY
TRBJ2-7 | TRBV7-2 | ASSPRQGLPYEQY
TRBJ1-1 | TRBV5-1 | ASKVGQDTEAF
TRBJ1-2 | TRBV7-3 | ASTSLGGAAQMGYT
TRBJ1-2 | TRBV6-1 | ASSEAGGEGYT
TRBJ2-3 | TRBV18 | ASSQIAVDTQY
TRBJ2-1 | TRBV4-1 | ASSQGAGQGRDEQF
TRBJ2-1 | TRBV14 | ASSLTYNEQF
TRBJ1-5 | TRBV16 | ASSQSLTDEVWPQH
TRBJ2-7 | TRBV10-3 | AIDDRGYEQY
TRBJ1-2 | TRBV7-2 | ASSFGQERGYT
TRBJ2-7 | TRBV30 | AWSSDRGYEQY
TRBJ2-1 | TRBV4-3 | ASSQDFRDRGSNEQF
TRBJ2-7 | TRBV29-1 | SVKIQGSEQY
TRBJ2-3 | TRBV29-1 | SVVGQGPDTQY
TRBJ1-3 | TRBV7-2 | ASSSQGVGHTIY
TRBJ1-2 | TRBV7-9 | ASSQVGGVSYGYT
TRBJ1-2 | TRBV6-6 | ASSYGLQSDYGYT
TRBJ1-1 | TRBV29-1 | SVDEGAPSEAF
TRBJ2-3 | TRBV6-5 | ASSYSRGSDTQY
TRBJ2-3 | TRBV5-1 | ASSSLTASTDTQY
TRBJ1-5 | TRBV5-1 | ASSLGGQNQPQH
TRBJ2-3 | TRBV4-3 | ASSLFGGGIGTDTQY
TRBJ1-5 | TRBV19 | ASSTFLGRVNQPQH
TRBJ2-5 | TRBV25-1 | ASSYRKETQY
TRBJ2-7 | TRBV7-9 | ASTHIQGDRVN
TRBJ1-2 | TRBV5-1 | ASSLGQGSDYGYT
TRBJ2-4 | TRBV7-9 | ASSLEGPLAGEDKNIQY
TRBJ1-1 | TRBV4-2 | ASSQVGQGTEAF
TRBJ2-2 | TRBV10-1 | ASSSAGGGGELF
TRBJ2-1 | TRBV7-8 | ASSPCLETRNEQF
TRBJ1-5 | TRBV2 | ASSTYREGQPQH
TRBJ1-2 | TRBV11-2 | ASSLGARTNYGYT
TRBJ2-4 | TRBV12-5 | ASGLGLAKNIQY
TRBJ1-1 | TRBV18 | ASSTRGGGLNTEAF
TRBJ2-7 | TRBV27 | ASSPDRGLYEQY
TRBJ2-7 | TRBV7-8 | ASSPRLAGSPYEQY
TRBJ1-1 | TRBV11-1 | ASSLQGSSTEAF
TRBJ2-1 | TRBV5-1 | ASSPLAMSSYNEQF
TRBJ2-1 | TRBV6-5 | ASKGARYNEQF
TRBJ2-1 | TRBV4-2 | ASSQLREEGYNEQF
TRBJ2-7 | TRBV4-3 | ASSQDTGASYEQY
TRBJ1-6 | TRBV6-1 | ASSEEGGGNSPLH
TRBJ1-5 | TRBV30 | AWSQHGDQPQH